The T cell receptor beta chain under discussion was sequenced for a study of spatial heterogeneity in lung cancer. Study summary: Those follow-up PBMC samples that were available underwent sequencing, at a median interval of roughly two years following resection. Fewer alpha-chain than beta-chain sequences were consistently detected.

A distinct unique molecular identifier was carried by each TCR cDNA molecule. TCRdb analysed the 5' RACE reads with MiXCR anew, one entry per CDR3 protein. This repertoire shows 25,000 or so distinct CDR3 sequences, around 6.1% found once; its top ten account for 20% to 25%. Only a few counts were recorded for this clonotype. Time point indicated: blood at routine non-recurrence follow-up after resection. TCRs were sequenced from unsorted whole RNA of tumor, nontumor lung or PBMC. Germline lookup yields CDR1 DFQATT and CDR2 SNEGSKA (reference sequence). This CDR3 has 14 residues. The J segment lost 4 bases and the V segment lost 5 bases, leaving 8 bases of the junction unmatched.

The V gene is TRBV20-1, the J gene TRBJ2-5, with TRBD2 matching 9 bases. The material sequenced was PBMCs, taken at follow-up. The TCR originated in a male donor with early-stage non-small cell lung cancer. In nucleotides, the CDR3 is TGCAGTGCTGGGGGGACTAGCAGGGGAGAGACCCAGTACTTC. Protein sequence: CSAGGTSRGETQYF.